The next 32 T cell receptor beta chains were all read from a single sample in a study of T cell responses to AZD1222 COVID-19 vaccine (dated by TCRdb to the early 2020s). Libraries were made using the immunoSEQ multiplex PCR assay. TCRdb obtained this table from immuneACCESS and retained in-frame rearrangements with V and J assigned. These tables miss some clones; where compared with another copy, unresolved V genes account for less than half of the shortfall, and the remainder is unexplained. Recorded for this sample are about 150,000 clones; roughly nine tenths of them occurred a single time. 5.5% of the sample belongs to the ten largest clones. In the paper's terms, the time point label means: baseline before first vaccination. In light of the paper, this sample's treatment or condition label describes: meningococcal conjugate vaccine given as trial control. The source was peripheral blood, collected on day 0 of MenACWY control vaccination. The receptors derive from an adult in good health.

CDR3 nucleotide sequence: TGTGCCAGCAGCCAAGAAGGAGGGGGCCGTGGTCAGCCCCAGCATTTT. As protein: CASSQEGGGRGQPQHF. The chain couples TRBV4-2 to TRBJ1-5, with 7 bases identical to TRBD1. The ends lost 0 bases at V and 6 bases at J; junction bases unmatched: 8. The CDR3 has 16 amino acids. Germline lookup yields CDR1 LGHNA and CDR2 YNFKEQ.

The chain has TRBV9 and TRBJ2-7, with unresolved D. CDR3 length: 14 residues. V dropped 3 bases and J dropped 5 bases, with 15 bases sitting between them. CDR1 is SGDLS and CDR2 is YYNGEE in the germline V gene. Written as DNA, the CDR3 is TGTGCCAGCAGCGCCGGCCCCACCTTTCACGAGCAGTACTTC. Translation: CASSAGPTFHEQYF.

The chain employs TRBV11-3 and TRBJ2-5; 9 bases map to TRBD1. The CDR3 spans 16 residues. J was trimmed by 1 base and V by 1 base; bases with no gene match: 4. Per germline, CDR1 SGHNT and CDR2 YENEEA. The CDR3 is CASSLGTGGVQETQYF. The CDR3 DNA follows: TGTGCCAGCAGCTTAGGAACAGGGGGCGTCCAAGAGACCCAGTACTTC.

This clone was observed once. The V and J genes are TRBV5-4 and TRBJ1-4; no clear D gene. Trimming removed 4 bases from V and 4 bases from J, with 8 bases in between. The germline CDR1 and CDR2 sequences are SGHNT and YYREEE (reference sequence). This CDR3 has 13 amino acids. Written as DNA, the CDR3 is TGTGCCAGCAGCAATCCAAGTAATGAAAAACTGTTTTTT. Protein product: CASSNPSNEKLFF.

The chain has TRBV5-1 and TRBJ1-1; the match to TRBD1 covers 7 bases. CDR3 length: 15 amino acids. J was trimmed by 1 base and V by 4 bases; bases with no gene match: 7. Per the germline V gene, CDR1 is SGHRS and CDR2 is YFSETQ. CDR3 in amino acids: CASSPETGRNTEAFF. In DNA, the CDR3 is TGCGCCAGCAGCCCAGAGACAGGGAGGAACACTGAAGCTTTCTTT.

The J gene is TRBJ2-7, the V gene TRBV14; no reliable D call. Trimming removed 2 bases from V and 3 bases from J, with 8 bases in between. This CDR3 region has 13 residues. The V gene's germline CDR1 is SGHDN and CDR2 FVKESK. CDR3 protein: CASSQLGLYEQYF. The DNA of the CDR3 is TGTGCCAGCAGCCAACTAGGCCTCTACGAGCAGTACTTC.

This rearrangement joins TRBV11-2 to TRBJ2-7, with TRBD1 matching 7 bases. From germline, CDR1 is SGHAT and CDR2 FQNNGV. This CDR3 is 15 amino acids long. The trim removed 2 bases at V and 6 bases at J, leaving 10 bases unmatched. Here the CDR3 DNA reads TGTGCCAGCAGCTTAATAGGGGCGCCAGGGGGCGAGCAGTACTTC. Translated: CASSLIGAPGGEQYF.

The chain links TRBV18 to TRBJ1-6; weak D call: TRBD1 (6 bases). Between the trimmed V and J ends, which lost 3 bases and 7 bases, there was a span of 13 bases. There are 15 residues in the CDR3. CDR1 KGHSH and CDR2 LQKENI come from the germline V gene. The CDR3 DNA is TGTGCCAGCTCACCCTCCGGGACATCCAATTCACCCCTCCACTTT. It is translated as CASSPSGTSNSPLHF.

This chain connects TRBV9 to TRBJ1-3; a weak D match, TRBD1 (6 bases). Trimming left V 0 bases short and J 2 bases short, with 6 bases between. Germline values: CDR1 SGDLS, CDR2 YYNGEE. This CDR3 region has 14 residues. CDR3 residues: CASSVGTAGNTIYF. CDR3 bases: TGTGCCAGCAGCGTAGGGACAGCTGGAAACACCATATATTTT. Looking up the rest from reference TRBV9 and TRBJ1-3 gives the full variable domain: DSGVTQTPKHLITATGQRVTLRCSPRSGDLSVYWYQQSLDQGLQFLIQYYNGEERAKGNILERFSAQQFPDLHSELNLSSLELGDSALYFCASSVGTAGNTIYFGEGSWLTVV.

The chain has TRBV6-5 and TRBJ1-2; TRBD1 might be the D (5 bases). V was pared by 6 bases and J by 2 bases, with 16 bases between. This CDR3 is built from 15 residues. The germline gives CDR1 MNHEY, CDR2 SVGAGI. The chain's CDR3 is CASSRVAGTNYGYTF. CDR3 DNA sequence: TGTGCCAGCAGCAGGGTAGCAGGGACGAACTATGGCTACACCTTC.

The V gene is TRBV18, the J gene TRBJ1-2; no definite D call. Germline-derived CDR1 and CDR2 are KGHSH and LQKENI. V lost 4 bases, J lost 8 bases, and 14 bases lay in between. The CDR3 loop spans 13 amino acids. For the CDR3, the DNA is TGTGCCAGCTCACTAAGATTGTCGGACGGCTACACCTTC. This gives the protein CASSLRLSDGYTF.

The chain carries TRBV4-2 and TRBJ2-7, with D possibly being TRBD2 (6 bases). Trimming removed 4 bases from V and 5 bases from J, with 15 bases in between. Germline V gene sequence: CDR1 LGHNA, CDR2 YNFKEQ. CDR3 size: 14 residues. The CDR3 DNA sequence: TGTGCCAGCAGCCGCAGACTAGATACCGACGAGCAGTACTTC. This translates into CASSRRLDTDEQYF.

The CDR3 DNA sequence: TGTGCCAGCAGTGAAGTGGGTGGCTACACCTTC. This encodes CASSEVGGYTF. J is TRBJ1-2 and V is TRBV2; D is undetermined. The CDR3 has 11 residues. V lost 1 base and J 7 bases, leaving 4 bases between the germline ends. Germline V gene sequence: CDR1 SNHLY, CDR2 FYNNEI.

The rearrangement joins TRBV10-1 to TRBJ2-2; D gene ambiguous. The germline V and J ends were trimmed by 3 bases and 3 bases, with 8 bases remaining between them. The CDR3 sequence is 14 residues long. Germline V gene lookup returns CDR1 WNHNN and CDR2 SYGVQD (reference sequence). The chain's CDR3 is CASSDWADTGELFF. In DNA, the CDR3 is TGCGCCAGCAGTGATTGGGCCGACACCGGGGAGCTGTTTTTT.

The chain employs TRBV18 and TRBJ2-3, with no clear D. The ends were cut back, 2 bases at V and 5 bases at J, with 5 bases in the middle. This CDR3 contains 12 residues. Germline V gene sequence: CDR1 KGHSH, CDR2 LQKENI. The CDR3 here is CASSPSKDTQYF. CDR3 DNA: TGTGCCAGCTCACCATCGAAAGATACGCAGTATTTT.

The CDR3 DNA reads TGTGCCAGCAGCCACCAAAACAGGGTCGGAGAGCAGTACGTC. This gives the protein CASSHQNRVGEQYV. The rearrangement joins TRBV3-1 (or the pseudogene TRBV3-2) to TRBJ2-7, with D perhaps TRBD1 (6 bases). Germline CDR1 LGHDT, CDR2 YNNKEL (reference sequence). The CDR3 sequence is 14 residues long. V lost 3 bases and J lost 7, with 16 bases in between.

This chain connects TRBV5-1 to TRBJ1-5; 9 bases are shared with TRBD1. CDR3 length equals 14 residues. CDR1 SGHRS and CDR2 YFSETQ come from the germline V gene. The V and J ends lost 3 bases and 11 bases, in that order; junction bases with no gene match: 9. CDR3 nucleotides: TGCGCCAGCAGCTCCGGGACAGGGTTCGAGACCCAGCATTTT. Encoded protein: CASSSGTGFETQHF. Together with reference TRBV5-1 and TRBJ1-5, the CDR3 gives the full variable domain: KAGVTQTPRYLIKTRGQQVTLSCSPISGHRSVSWYQQTPGQGLQFLFEYFSETQRNKGNFPGRFSGRQFSNSRSEMNVSTLELGDSALYLCASSSGTGFETQHFGDGTRLSIL.

The chain links TRBV6-1 to TRBJ1-1; TRBD1 matches at 7 bases. Germline V lookup: CDR1 MNHNS, CDR2 SASEGT. V lost 2 bases, J lost 7 bases, and 7 bases stayed unmatched. This CDR3 has 14 amino acids. The CDR3 DNA reads as TGTGCCAGCAGTGAAACTAGGGGGCCGTTTGAAGCTTTCTTT. Its translation is CASSETRGPFEAFF.

The gene calls are TRBV10-3 and TRBJ1-2, with 7 bases identical to TRBD1. With V trimmed by 5 bases and J by 2 bases, 2 bases remained unmatched. The germline V gene has CDR1 ENHRY and CDR2 SYGVKD. The CDR3 consists of 13 residues. The CDR3 coding sequence is TGTGCCATCAGTCCGGGACAGAACTATGGCTACACCTTC. Its protein is CAISPGQNYGYTF.

The chain recombines TRBV11-2 with TRBJ1-1, with D hard to call. From germline, CDR1 is SGHAT and CDR2 FQNNGV. V dropped 0 bases and J dropped 8 bases, with 13 bases sitting between them. This CDR3 has 14 amino acids. DNA for the CDR3: TGTGCCAGCAGCTTAGATCGACGGCACCTCGAAGCTTTCTTT. Translated, it gives CASSLDRRHLEAFF.

The CDR3 bases are TGTGCCAGCAGCCCAGGACAGGGGATCTACGAGCAGTACTTC. This translates into CASSPGQGIYEQYF. The V call is TRBV6-2 or TRBV6-3, the J call TRBJ2-7, with 9 nucleotides matching TRBD1. Germline CDR1 MNHEY, CDR2 SVGEGT. The CDR3 length is 14 residues. Germline trimming cut 6 bases from V and 3 bases from J; bases unmatched to any gene: 6.

To note about this clone: At one boundary the junction diverges from the germline segment, which might be a read error. The chain recombines TRBV3-1 (or the pseudogene TRBV3-2) with TRBJ1-3; tentatively, D is TRBD1 (6 bases). The CDR3 loop spans 13 amino acids. Germline CDR1 and CDR2: LGHDT and YNNKEL (reference sequence). DNA for the CDR3: TGTGCCAGCAGCCGACCTGGGACACCCTCCTTATCTTTT. Amino acids: CASSRPGTPSLSF.

The J gene is TRBJ1-2, the V gene TRBV5-6; D ambiguous. There are 16 residues in the CDR3. V was pared by 4 bases and J by 6 bases, with 22 bases between. Germline loops: CDR1 SGHDT, CDR2 YYEEEE. CDR3 loop: CASSHNLASGGDGYTF. In DNA form, the CDR3 reads TGTGCCAGCAGCCACAACCTCGCAAGCGGTGGAGATGGCTACACCTTC.

The chain is built from TRBV28 and TRBJ1-1, with D tentatively TRBD1 (5 bases). This CDR3 has 15 amino acids. The V gene lost 3 bases and the J gene lost 0 bases, with 11 bases spanning the gap. Germline loops: CDR1 MDHEN, CDR2 SYDVKM. The CDR3 sequence is CASSFAGNMNTEAFF. As DNA, the CDR3 is TGTGCCAGCAGTTTTGCAGGGAATATGAACACTGAAGCTTTCTTT.

The chain is built from TRBV10-3 and TRBJ1-5; no reliable D call. Germline values: CDR1 ENHRY, CDR2 SYGVKD. This CDR3 has 16 residues. V was clipped by 4 bases and J by 1 base, with 14 bases between them. The DNA of the CDR3 is TGTGCCATCAGTGGATACGGGTTGGGGAGCAATCAGCCCCAGCATTTT. It yields the protein CAISGYGLGSNQPQHF.

This clone was detected a few times. This chain joins TRBV5-6 and TRBJ2-1, with 15 bases aligning to TRBD2. Germline V lookup: CDR1 SGHDT, CDR2 YYEEEE. CDR3 size: 19 residues. J gave up 0 bases and V 5 bases, and 9 bases lay outside the gene matches. This CDR3 is CASSPGTSGGRSSYNEQFF. The CDR3 region has the DNA TGTGCCAGCAGTCCCGGGACTAGCGGGGGGCGGAGCTCCTACAATGAGCAGTTCTTC.

The rearrangement joins TRBV3-1 (or the pseudogene TRBV3-2) to TRBJ1-2; D is unclear. Trimming cost V 0 bases and J 3 bases, with 11 bases left between them. Per germline, CDR1 LGHDT and CDR2 YNNKEL (reference sequence). This CDR3 contains 15 residues. The DNA for the CDR3 is TGTGCCAGCAGCCAAGATAAGCAGGCTTACTATGGCTACACCTTC. Protein product: CASSQDKQAYYGYTF.

This clone was found once. The CDR3 bases are TGTGCCAGCAGTTTATGGGACCCAAAGAGTGGGAACACTGAAGCTTTCTTT. Its translation is CASSLWDPKSGNTEAFF. The chain uses TRBV28 and TRBJ1-1; D gene unclear. V was shortened by 0 bases and J by 1 base, with 15 bases between the two germline ends. The germline CDR1 and CDR2 sequences are MDHEN and SYDVKM. The CDR3 runs to 17 residues.

The chain recombines TRBV12-3 or TRBV12-4 with TRBJ2-7; D not resolved. The CDR3 is 10 amino acids. Trimming removed 8 bases from V and 0 bases from J, with 2 bases in between. The CDR3 region has the DNA TGTGCCAGCTGCTCCTACGAGCAGTACTTC. This encodes CASCSYEQYF.

V usage is TRBV6-5 and J usage is TRBJ2-1; no clear D. The CDR3 contains 12 residues. Germline CDR1 is MNHEY and CDR2 is SVGAGI. Deletions cut 5 bases from V and 5 bases from J, with 7 bases between. The CDR3 region is CASSRINNEQFF. Here the CDR3 DNA reads TGTGCCAGCAGTCGGATTAACAATGAGCAGTTCTTC.

The J gene is TRBJ1-4, the V gene TRBV4-1; 7 bases align to TRBD1. CDR3 length equals 15 residues. From germline, CDR1 is MGHRA and CDR2 YSYEKL. Trimming removed 8 bases from V and 2 bases from J; junction bases left unmatched: 8. The CDR3 spells CASRPRQGTNEKLFF. Here the CDR3 DNA reads TGCGCCAGCCGGCCGAGACAGGGCACTAATGAAAAACTGTTTTTT.

This chain uses TRBV4-3 with TRBJ2-1; 13 bases are shared with TRBD2. This CDR3 is 18 amino acids long. The trim removed 0 bases at V and 3 bases at J, leaving 5 bases unmatched. Germline V gives CDR1 LGHNA, CDR2 YSLEER. This chain's CDR3 is CASSQDGTSGILYNEQFF. The CDR3 bases are TGCGCCAGCAGCCAAGACGGGACTAGCGGGATACTCTACAATGAGCAGTTCTTC.